This is a list of T cell receptor beta chains from one sample in a study of blood T cells in healthy people across ages. From the 5' RACE reads, TCRdb called clonotypes with MiXCR, one entry per CDR3 protein. The sample shows fewer than 2 million distinct CDR3 sequences, 35% to 50% of them seen only once. The sequencing input was blood. The receptors stem from a human donor in good health. CDR3s include the opening cysteine and the closing phenylalanine or tryptophan. The D gene is left open where the match is weak. A clone size is listed for some rows: how often the clone was seen (once, few, many), or a class if it is expanded.

v_gene: TRBV5-1
d_gene: TRBD1
abundance: NA
j_gene: TRBJ2-7
CDR3nt: TGCGCCAGCAGTTTGAATCCGGGACAGGGGTTTGTCAACGAGCAGTACTTC
CDR3aa: CASSLNPGQGFVNEQYF

v_gene: TRBV12-3/TRBV12-4
d_gene: NA
abundance: many
j_gene: TRBJ2-3
CDR3nt: TGTGCCAGCTTCCGAAGTGGGTTGGGGGATACGCAGTATTTT
CDR3aa: CASFRSGLGDTQYF

v_gene: TRBV13
d_gene: NA
abundance: NA
j_gene: TRBJ2-1
CDR3nt: TGTGCCAGCAGCCCCCGGGGGGCTTCGGGTTTAAATGAGCAGTTCTTC
CDR3aa: CASSPRGASGLNEQFF

v_gene: TRBV12-3/TRBV12-4
d_gene: NA
abundance: NA
j_gene: TRBJ1-1
CDR3nt: TGTGCCAGCAGTTTGCATCCGACCCCTGAAAAAACTGAAGCTTTCTTT
CDR3aa: CASSLHPTPEKTEAFF

v_gene: TRBV5-1
d_gene: TRBD1
abundance: once
j_gene: TRBJ1-2
CDR3nt: TGCGCCAGCAGGTCCGGGACAGATGGTCCCTATGGCTACACCTTC
CDR3aa: CASRSGTDGPYGYTF

v_gene: TRBV5-1
d_gene: NA
abundance: few
j_gene: TRBJ1-1
CDR3nt: TGCGCCAGCAGCAGCGTCTCTCAGAACACTGAAGCTTTCTTT
CDR3aa: CASSSVSQNTEAFF

v_gene: TRBV11-2
d_gene: NA
abundance: NA
j_gene: TRBJ2-7
CDR3nt: TGTGCCAGCAGCCCTTGGGGGAATACCTACGAGCAGTACTTC
CDR3aa: CASSPWGNTYEQYF

v_gene: TRBV18
d_gene: NA
abundance: NA
j_gene: TRBJ2-3
CDR3nt: TGTGCCAGCTCACCACCTTGGGGGGAGAGCACAGATACGCAGTATTTT
CDR3aa: CASSPPWGESTDTQYF

v_gene: TRBV4-2
d_gene: NA
abundance: NA
j_gene: TRBJ2-7
CDR3nt: TGTGCCAGCAGCCAAGACGGGGTCAGATTGGACGAGCAGTACTTC
CDR3aa: CASSQDGVRLDEQYF

v_gene: TRBV12-3/TRBV12-4
d_gene: NA
abundance: NA
j_gene: TRBJ1-6
CDR3nt: TGTGCCAGCAGTTCCCGGAACAGGGTTGGCTCACCCCTCCACTTT
CDR3aa: CASSSRNRVGSPLHF

v_gene: TRBV7-2
d_gene: NA
abundance: NA
j_gene: TRBJ1-2
CDR3nt: TGTGCCAGCAGCACGGGAGGGGGTTTTGGAGGCTACACCTTC
CDR3aa: CASSTGGGFGGYTF

v_gene: TRBV7-6
d_gene: NA
abundance: NA
j_gene: TRBJ1-2
CDR3nt: TGTGCCAGCAGTCGCGGAATCCAGGGTGAAGTCGATGGCTACACCTTC
CDR3aa: CASSRGIQGEVDGYTF

v_gene: TRBV7-2
d_gene: TRBD1
abundance: NA
j_gene: TRBJ1-5
CDR3nt: TGTGCCAGCAGCTCACAGGGGGCTCAGCCCCAGCATTTT
CDR3aa: CASSSQGAQPQHF

v_gene: TRBV5-1
d_gene: NA
abundance: NA
j_gene: TRBJ2-6
CDR3nt: TGCGCCACCTCCCCGGGGGAGGGGGCCAACGTCCTGACTTTC
CDR3aa: CATSPGEGANVLTF

v_gene: TRBV4-2
d_gene: TRBD2
abundance: few
j_gene: TRBJ2-3
CDR3nt: TGTGCCAGCAGCCAAGATCGACTAGCGGGGGGGCTTAGTATTGCAGATACGCAGTATTTT
CDR3aa: CASSQDRLAGGLSIADTQYF

v_gene: TRBV28
d_gene: TRBD1
abundance: NA
j_gene: TRBJ2-7
CDR3nt: TGTGCCAGCAGTTCTTCAGGGACAGGGGTGAATGAGCAGTACTTC
CDR3aa: CASSSSGTGVNEQYF

v_gene: TRBV4-1
d_gene: TRBD2
abundance: few
j_gene: TRBJ2-3
CDR3nt: TGCGCCAGCAGCCAAACCGAGCGGGGCGACCAGGAAGATACGCAGTATTTT
CDR3aa: CASSQTERGDQEDTQYF

v_gene: TRBV4-1
d_gene: NA
abundance: NA
j_gene: TRBJ1-5
CDR3nt: TGCGCCAGCAGCCAAGCTCTGAACGGTCAGCCCCAGCATTTT
CDR3aa: CASSQALNGQPQHF

v_gene: TRBV5-1
d_gene: NA
abundance: NA
j_gene: TRBJ2-7
CDR3nt: TGCGCCAGCAGCTTTGGGATGACAACCGAGCAGTACTTC
CDR3aa: CASSFGMTTEQYF

v_gene: TRBV7-3
d_gene: TRBD1
abundance: few
j_gene: TRBJ2-2
CDR3nt: TGTGCCAGCAGCCTAACAGGGGGACCGAACACCGGGGAGCTGTTTTTT
CDR3aa: CASSLTGGPNTGELFF

v_gene: TRBV9
d_gene: TRBD1
abundance: once
j_gene: TRBJ1-1
CDR3nt: TGTGCCAGCAGCCCCCGGGACAGCGGGATTGAAGCTTTCTTT
CDR3aa: CASSPRDSGIEAFF

v_gene: TRBV11-1
d_gene: NA
abundance: NA
j_gene: TRBJ1-6
CDR3nt: TGTGCCAGCAGCTTATCAGGACGGGGAAATTCACCCCTCCACTTT
CDR3aa: CASSLSGRGNSPLHF

v_gene: TRBV20-1
d_gene: TRBD1
abundance: NA
j_gene: TRBJ2-7
CDR3nt: TGCAGTGCTCCCGGGACAGGGGGCGCCACGGTTCTCGGGGAGCAGTACTTC
CDR3aa: CSAPGTGGATVLGEQYF

v_gene: TRBV7-2
d_gene: NA
abundance: NA
j_gene: TRBJ2-3
CDR3nt: TGTGCCAGCAGCTTAAACATATTCACAGATACGCAGTATTTT
CDR3aa: CASSLNIFTDTQYF

v_gene: TRBV7-2
d_gene: NA
abundance: NA
j_gene: TRBJ1-2
CDR3nt: TGTGCCAGCAGCTTAGAAGAGGGGCCGAATGGCTACACCTTC
CDR3aa: CASSLEEGPNGYTF

v_gene: TRBV12-3/TRBV12-4
d_gene: NA
abundance: few
j_gene: TRBJ1-1
CDR3nt: TGTGCCAGCAGCCTAAAGTGGGGCACTGAAGCTTTCTTT
CDR3aa: CASSLKWGTEAFF

v_gene: TRBV7-8
d_gene: TRBD2
abundance: many
j_gene: TRBJ2-7
CDR3nt: TGTGCCAGCAGCTTAGTGGGTAGCGGGGGTTCCCCCGAGCAGTACTTC
CDR3aa: CASSLVGSGGSPEQYF

v_gene: TRBV15
d_gene: NA
abundance: NA
j_gene: TRBJ2-5
CDR3nt: TGTGCCACCAGCAGAAGACAGGCCGAAGAGACCCAGTACTTC
CDR3aa: CATSRRQAEETQYF

v_gene: TRBV20-1
d_gene: NA
abundance: NA
j_gene: TRBJ2-7
CDR3nt: TGCAGTGTTCAGGGAAGGCAGGGTCCCTACGAGCAGTACTTC
CDR3aa: CSVQGRQGPYEQYF

v_gene: TRBV15
d_gene: NA
abundance: NA
j_gene: TRBJ1-1
CDR3nt: TGTGCCACCAGCAGAGGGGTGGGACTTCTGGGCACTGAAGCTTTCTTT
CDR3aa: CATSRGVGLLGTEAFF

v_gene: TRBV11-2
d_gene: NA
abundance: once
j_gene: TRBJ1-1
CDR3nt: TGTGCCAGCAGCCCCCGGGCTGAAGCTTTCTTT
CDR3aa: CASSPRAEAFF

v_gene: TRBV29-1
d_gene: NA
abundance: few
j_gene: TRBJ2-3
CDR3nt: TGCAGCGCCCTAGGACTGGGCACAGATACGCAGTATTTT
CDR3aa: CSALGLGTDTQYF

v_gene: TRBV5-1
d_gene: NA
abundance: NA
j_gene: TRBJ2-3
CDR3nt: TGCGCCAGCAGCTTGGCAGGAGGGTGGACAGATACGCAGTATTTT
CDR3aa: CASSLAGGWTDTQYF